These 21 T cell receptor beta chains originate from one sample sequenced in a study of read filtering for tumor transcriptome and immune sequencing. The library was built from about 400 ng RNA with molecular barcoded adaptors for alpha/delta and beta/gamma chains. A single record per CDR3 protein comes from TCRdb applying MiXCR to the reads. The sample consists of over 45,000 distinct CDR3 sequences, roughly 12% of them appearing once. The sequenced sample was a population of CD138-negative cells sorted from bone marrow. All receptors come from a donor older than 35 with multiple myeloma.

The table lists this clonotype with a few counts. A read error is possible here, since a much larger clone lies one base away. The CDR3 DNA reads TGTGCCAGCAGCTTAGCGATAGGGGAGGGGAATGAGCAGTTCTTC. Protein: CASSLAIGEGNEQFF. The chain links TRBV7-2 to TRBJ2-1; TRBD2 aligns across 7 bases. The ends lost 0 bases at V and 7 bases at J; junction bases unmatched: 6. The CDR3 covers 15 residues. Germline V gives CDR1 SGHTA, CDR2 FQGNSA.

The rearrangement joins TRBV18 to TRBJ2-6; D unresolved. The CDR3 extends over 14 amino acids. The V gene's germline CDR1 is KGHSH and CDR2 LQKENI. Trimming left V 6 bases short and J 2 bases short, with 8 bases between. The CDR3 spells CASSPNPGANVLTF. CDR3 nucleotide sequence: TGTGCCAGCTCGCCGAACCCTGGGGCCAACGTCCTGACTTTC.

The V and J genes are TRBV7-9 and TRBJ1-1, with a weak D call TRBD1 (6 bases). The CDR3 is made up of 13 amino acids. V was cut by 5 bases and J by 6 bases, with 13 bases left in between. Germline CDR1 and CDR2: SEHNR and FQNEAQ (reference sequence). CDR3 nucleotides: TGTGCCAGCAGCACGGACAGATACGCTGAAGCTTTCTTT. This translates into CASSTDRYAEAFF.

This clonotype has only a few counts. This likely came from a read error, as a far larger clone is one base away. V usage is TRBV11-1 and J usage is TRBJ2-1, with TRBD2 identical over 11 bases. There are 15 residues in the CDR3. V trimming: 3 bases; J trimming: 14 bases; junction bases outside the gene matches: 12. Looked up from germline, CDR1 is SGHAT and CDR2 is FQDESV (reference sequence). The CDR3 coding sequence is TGTGCCAGCAGCTTCTTTAAGCTAGCGGGAGGCTACGAGTTCTTC. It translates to CASSFFKLAGGYEFF.

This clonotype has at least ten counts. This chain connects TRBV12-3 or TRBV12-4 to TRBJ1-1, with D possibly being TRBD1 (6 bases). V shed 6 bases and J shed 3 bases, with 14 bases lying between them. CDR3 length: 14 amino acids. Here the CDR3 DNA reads TGTGCCAGCAGCCCAGGCAGGGGTTACACTGAAGCTTTCTTT. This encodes CASSPGRGYTEAFF.

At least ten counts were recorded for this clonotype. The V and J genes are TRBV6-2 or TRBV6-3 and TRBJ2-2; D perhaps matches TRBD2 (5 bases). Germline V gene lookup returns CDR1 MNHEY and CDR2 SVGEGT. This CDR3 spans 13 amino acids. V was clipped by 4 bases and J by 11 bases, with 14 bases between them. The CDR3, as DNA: TGTGCCAGCAGTTTAGGACTCCCTGATGAGCTGTTTTTT. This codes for CASSLGLPDELFF.

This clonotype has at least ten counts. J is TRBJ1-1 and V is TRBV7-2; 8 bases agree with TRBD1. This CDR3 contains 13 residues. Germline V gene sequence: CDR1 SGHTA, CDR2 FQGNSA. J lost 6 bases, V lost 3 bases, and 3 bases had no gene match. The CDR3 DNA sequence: TGTGCCAGCAGCTTGCAGGGGGCTGCTGAAGCTTTCTTT. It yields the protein CASSLQGAAEAFF.

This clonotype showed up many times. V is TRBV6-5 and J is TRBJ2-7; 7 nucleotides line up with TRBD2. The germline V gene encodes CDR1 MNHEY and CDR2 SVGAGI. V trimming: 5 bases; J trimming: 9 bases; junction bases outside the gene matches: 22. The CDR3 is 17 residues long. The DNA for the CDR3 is TGTGCCAGCAGTCATCATACCGCCGGACTAGGCGGTATTGTGCAGTACTTC. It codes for CASSHHTAGLGGIVQYF.

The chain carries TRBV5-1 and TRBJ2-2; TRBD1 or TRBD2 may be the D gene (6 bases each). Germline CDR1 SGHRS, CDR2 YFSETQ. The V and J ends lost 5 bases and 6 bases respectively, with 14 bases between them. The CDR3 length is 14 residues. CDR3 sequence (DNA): TGCGCCAGCAGGGAGGGGACATCGCCCGGGGAGCTGTTTTTT. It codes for CASREGTSPGELFF.

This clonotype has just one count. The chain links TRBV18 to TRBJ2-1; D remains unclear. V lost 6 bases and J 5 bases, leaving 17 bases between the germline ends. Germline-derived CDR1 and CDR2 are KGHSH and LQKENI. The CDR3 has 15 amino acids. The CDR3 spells CASSPSSSQNNEQFF. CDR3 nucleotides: TGTGCCAGCTCTCCATCGTCTTCACAGAACAATGAGCAGTTCTTC.

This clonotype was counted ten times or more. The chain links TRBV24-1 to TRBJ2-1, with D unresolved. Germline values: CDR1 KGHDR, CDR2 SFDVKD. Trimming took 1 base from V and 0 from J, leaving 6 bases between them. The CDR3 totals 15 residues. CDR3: CATSDFPSSYNEQFF. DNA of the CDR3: TGTGCCACCAGTGATTTCCCGAGCTCCTACAATGAGCAGTTCTTC.

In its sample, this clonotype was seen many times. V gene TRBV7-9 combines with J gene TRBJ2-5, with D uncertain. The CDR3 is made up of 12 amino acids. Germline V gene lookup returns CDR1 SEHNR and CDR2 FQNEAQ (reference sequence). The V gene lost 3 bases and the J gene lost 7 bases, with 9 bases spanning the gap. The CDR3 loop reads CASSLVSGTQYF. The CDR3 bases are TGTGCCAGCAGCTTGGTATCGGGGACCCAGTACTTC.

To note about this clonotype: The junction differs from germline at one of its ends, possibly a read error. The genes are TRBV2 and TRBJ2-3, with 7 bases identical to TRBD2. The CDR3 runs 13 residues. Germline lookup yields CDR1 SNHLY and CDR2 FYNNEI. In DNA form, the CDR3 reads TGTGCCAGCAGGGAGCGGGGAGGGCATACGCAGTACTTT. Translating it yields CASRERGGHTQYF.

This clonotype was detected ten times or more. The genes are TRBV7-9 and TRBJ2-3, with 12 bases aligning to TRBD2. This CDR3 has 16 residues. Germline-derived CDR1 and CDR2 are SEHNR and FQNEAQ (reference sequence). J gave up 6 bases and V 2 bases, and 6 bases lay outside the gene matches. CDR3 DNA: TGTGCCAGCAGCTTAACCCTAGCGGGAGGGCCGGATACGCAGTATTTT. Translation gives CASSLTLAGGPDTQYF.

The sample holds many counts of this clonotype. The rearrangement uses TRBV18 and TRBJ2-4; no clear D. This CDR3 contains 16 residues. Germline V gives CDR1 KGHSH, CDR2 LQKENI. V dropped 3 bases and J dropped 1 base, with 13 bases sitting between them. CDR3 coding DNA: TGTGCCAGCTCACCTCAGACTCCAAAGGCCAAAAACATTCAGTACTTC. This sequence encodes CASSPQTPKAKNIQYF.

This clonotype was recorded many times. The CDR3 is CAWSKIAGGEQYF. As DNA, the CDR3 is TGTGCCTGGAGTAAGATAGCGGGAGGCGAGCAGTACTTC. The V call is TRBV30, the J call TRBJ2-7; 10 bases fit TRBD2. The CDR3 is 13 residues long. Germline CDR1 GTSNPN, CDR2 SVGIG (reference sequence). The V segment lost 2 bases and the J segment 6 bases; nucleotides outside the gene matches: 4.

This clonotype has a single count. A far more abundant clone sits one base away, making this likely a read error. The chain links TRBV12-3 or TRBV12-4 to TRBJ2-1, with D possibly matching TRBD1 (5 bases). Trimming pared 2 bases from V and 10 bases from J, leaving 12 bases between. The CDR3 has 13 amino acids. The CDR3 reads CASSLQGWKEQFF. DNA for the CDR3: TGTGCCAGCAGTTTACAGGGTTGGAAGGAGCAGTTCTTC.

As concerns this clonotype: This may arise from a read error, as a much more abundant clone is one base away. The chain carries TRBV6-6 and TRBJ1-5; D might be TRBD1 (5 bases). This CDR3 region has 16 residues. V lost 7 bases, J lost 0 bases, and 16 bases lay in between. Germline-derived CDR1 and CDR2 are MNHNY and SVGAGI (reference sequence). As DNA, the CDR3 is TGTGCCAGCACCGGGGCAGGGTTTTATAGCAATCAGCCCCAGCATTTT. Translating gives CASTGAGFYSNQPQHF.

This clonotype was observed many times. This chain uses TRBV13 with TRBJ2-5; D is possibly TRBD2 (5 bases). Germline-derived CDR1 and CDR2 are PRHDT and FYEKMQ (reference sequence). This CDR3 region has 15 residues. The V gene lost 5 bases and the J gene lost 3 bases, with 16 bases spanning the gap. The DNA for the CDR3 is TGTGCCAGCAGCCTCGGACGGGAAGTTGAAGAGACCCAGTACTTC. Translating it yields CASSLGREVEETQYF.

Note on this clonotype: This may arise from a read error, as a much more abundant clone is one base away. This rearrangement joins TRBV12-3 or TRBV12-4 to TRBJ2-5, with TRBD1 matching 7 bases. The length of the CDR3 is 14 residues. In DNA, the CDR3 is TGTGCCAGCAGTTCGGGACAGAGACAAGAGGCCCAGTACTTC. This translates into CASSSGQRQEAQYF.

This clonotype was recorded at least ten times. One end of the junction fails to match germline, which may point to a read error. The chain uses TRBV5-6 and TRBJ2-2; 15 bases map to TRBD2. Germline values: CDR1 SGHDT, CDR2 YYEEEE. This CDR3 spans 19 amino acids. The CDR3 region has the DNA TGTGCCAGCAGCTCGCGGACTAGCGGGAGGGCCCCGAATACCGGGGAGCTGTTTTTT. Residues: CASSSRTSGRAPNTGELFF. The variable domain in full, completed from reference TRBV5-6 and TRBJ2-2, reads DAGVTQSPTHLIKTRGQQVTLRCSPKSGHDTVSWYQQALGQGPQFIFQYYEEEERQRGNFPDRFSGHQFPNYSSELNVNALLLGDSALYLCASSSRTSGRAPNTGELFFGEGSRLTVL.